This T cell receptor beta chain was captured in a study of T cells in Graves' hyperthyroidism and ophthalmopathy. Notes on the study in general: In the analysis, a 13 V-J model separated ophthalmopathy from stable hyperthyroidism. Researchers found most expanded thyroid clonotypes above 0.001 in blood as well.

The length of the CDR3 is 16 residues. Germline V gives CDR1 MDHEN, CDR2 SYDVKM. Trimming took off 6 bases at V and 0 bases at J, with 18 bases between the two ends. This clonotype was detected ten times or more. Its cognate antigen is unknown. Not enrolled were patients with uncontrolled infection, other autoimmune disease, pregnancy or lactation. Every diagnosis used clinical symptoms, serum thyroxine and TRAb, thyroid ultrasound and orbital computed tomography. The CDR3 regions of TCR beta were amplified from RNA transcripts. The HTBI set primed first-round TCR CDR3 RT-PCR. One entry per CDR3 protein, called by TCRdb with MiXCR from the multiplex PCR reads. The table includes fewer than 700,000 distinct CDR3 sequences, roughly a sixth detected once.

Specimen: blood. This receptor was taken from a woman aged 18-29 years with Graves' ophthalmopathy. This rearrangement joins TRBV28 to TRBJ2-7; no definite D call. CDR3 coding DNA: TGTGCCAGCAGCCTGGCAGGCCCACAGAGCTCCTACGAGCAGTACTTC. Its translation: CASSLAGPQSSYEQYF.